These 13 T cell receptor beta chains share one sample of origin, sequenced in a study of T cell responses to AZD1222 COVID-19 vaccine (dated by TCRdb to 2020 to 2022). The time point label here, explained by the study, means: about 28 days (+/-7) after the second vaccine dose. Library method: the immunoSEQ multiplex PCR assay. TCRdb stores this immuneACCESS table with in-frame sequences only. Part of the clones is absent; in the studies checked, under half of the shortfall reflects unresolved V genes, and no reason is known for the rest. In this sample the table shows about 72,000 clones, 89% of which occur a single time. Roughly 30% of the sample is in the top ten clones. Specimen: peripheral blood, collected 28 days after the second AZD1222 dose. These receptors all come from an adult who received the AZD1222 COVID-19 vaccine.

This rearrangement joins TRBV5-8 to TRBJ2-3; D gene unclear. Germline CDR1 SGHTS, CDR2 YDEGEE. The CDR3 consists of 15 residues. V was clipped by 0 bases and J by 0 bases, with 8 bases between them. CDR3 nucleotides: TGTGCCAGCAGCTTGGGTACCCTCAGCACAGATACGCAGTATTTT. As protein: CASSLGTLSTDTQYF.

The chain links TRBV28 to TRBJ1-1; D is unclear. Germline CDR1 MDHEN, CDR2 SYDVKM. Between the trimmed V and J ends, which lost 3 bases and 3 bases, there was a span of 14 bases. CDR3 length: 15 amino acids. The CDR3 here is CASSFGGPLYTEAFF. The CDR3 DNA follows: TGTGCCAGCAGTTTTGGAGGGCCCTTGTACACTGAAGCTTTCTTT.

J is TRBJ2-7 and V is TRBV12-3 or TRBV12-4; no clear D gene. CDR3 length: 13 amino acids. With 4 bases removed from V and 3 bases from J, the gap between germline ends came to 10 bases. CDR3 sequence (DNA): TGTGCCAGCAGTTCACCCCCTGGCTACGAGCAGTACTTC. It yields the protein CASSSPPGYEQYF.

V usage is TRBV6-2 or TRBV6-3 and J usage is TRBJ2-5, with D possibly being TRBD1 or TRBD2 (5 bases each). Trimming stripped 5 bases from V and 5 bases from J, with 15 bases between. CDR3 length: 14 residues. Germline V CDR1 and CDR2: MNHEY, SVGEGT. CDR3 DNA sequence: TGTGCCAGCAGTCCCGGGACGTTTTCGGAGACCCAGTACTTC. Translation gives CASSPGTFSETQYF.

The chain is built from TRBV7-6 and TRBJ1-2; D gene unclear. V was pared by 5 bases and J by 2 bases, with 12 bases between. The V gene's germline CDR1 is SGHVS and CDR2 FNYEAQ. The length of the CDR3 is 14 residues. The CDR3: CASSPPGENYGYTF. The DNA for the CDR3 is TGTGCCAGCAGCCCGCCCGGGGAGAACTATGGCTACACCTTC.

J is TRBJ1-2 and V is TRBV30; D is possibly TRBD1 (6 bases). The CDR3 consists of 13 residues. The V and J ends lost 1 base and 4 bases respectively, with 10 bases between them. Germline CDR1 and CDR2: GTSNPN and SVGIG (reference sequence). The CDR3 nucleotides read TGTGCCTGGAGTGCCCTCAGGGGCTATGGCTACACCTTC. This encodes CAWSALRGYGYTF. Drawing the rest from reference TRBV30 and TRBJ1-2, the complete variable domain is SQTIHQWPATLVQPVGSPLSLECTVEGTSNPNLYWYRQAAGRGLQLLFYSVGIGQISSEVPQNLSASRPQDRQFILSSKKLLLSDSGFYLCAWSALRGYGYTFGSGTRLTVV.

The chain employs TRBV10-3 and TRBJ2-1; D possibly matches TRBD1 or TRBD2 (5 bases each). The CDR3 runs 13 residues. With 5 bases removed from V and 2 bases from J, the gap between germline ends came to 7 bases. Germline V gives CDR1 ENHRY, CDR2 SYGVKD. The CDR3 DNA reads TGTGCCATCAGTCCGGGACCCTACAATGAGCAGTTCTTC. This translates into CAISPGPYNEQFF.

This clone was observed a single time. The chain joins TRBV5-1 to TRBJ1-2; D unresolved. The V end was cut by 6 bases, the J end by 4 bases, with 22 bases between. The CDR3 consists of 16 residues. Looked up from germline, CDR1 is SGHRS and CDR2 is YFSETQ. In DNA form, the CDR3 reads TGCGCCAGCAACAAAGGAGACGGACGGTCGGGCTATGGCTACACCTTC. It translates to CASNKGDGRSGYGYTF.

This chain uses TRBV29-1 with TRBJ2-5, with D possibly called TRBD1 or TRBD2 (6 bases each). Germline CDR1 SQVTM, CDR2 ANQGSEA. Trimming took off 4 bases at V and 7 bases at J, with 19 bases between the two ends. There are 14 residues in the CDR3. CDR3 loop: CSVADGGKGGTQYF. As DNA, the CDR3 is TGCAGCGTTGCGGACGGAGGGAAGGGGGGGACCCAGTACTTC.

This chain links TRBV7-9 with TRBJ2-5; the match to TRBD1 covers 9 bases. Germline V gene lookup returns CDR1 SEHNR and CDR2 FQNEAQ (reference sequence). This CDR3 is 16 amino acids long. With 2 bases clipped from V and 2 bases from J, the junction kept 6 bases outside the gene matches. CDR3 DNA sequence: TGTGCCAGCAGCTTACCCGGGACAGGGCTACAAGAGACCCAGTACTTC. It codes for CASSLPGTGLQETQYF.

The V gene is TRBV7-9, the J gene TRBJ1-3; TRBD1 aligns across 8 bases. V trimming: 0 bases; J trimming: 6 bases; junction bases outside the gene matches: 4. CDR1 SEHNR and CDR2 FQNEAQ come from the germline V gene (reference sequence). The CDR3 runs 15 residues. CDR3 sequence: CASSLALTGENTIYF. DNA of the CDR3: TGTGCCAGCAGCTTAGCGCTGACAGGGGAAAACACCATATATTTT.

V is TRBV3-1 (or the pseudogene TRBV3-2) and J is TRBJ2-2, with D hard to call. V was cut by 5 bases and J by 5 bases, with 9 bases left in between. Per the germline V gene, CDR1 is LGHDT and CDR2 is YNNKEL (reference sequence). The CDR3 runs to 13 residues. CDR3 region: CASSYRRTGELFF. The CDR3 nucleotides read TGTGCCAGCAGCTATCGGAGAACCGGGGAGCTGTTTTTT.

The chain is built from TRBV5-4 and TRBJ1-1, with D perhaps TRBD1 (5 bases). The CDR3 extends over 14 amino acids. CDR1 is SGHNT and CDR2 is YYREEE in the germline V gene (reference sequence). V was shortened by 5 bases and J by 1 base, with 12 bases between the two germline ends. CDR3 sequence reads: CASSKEGRNTEAFF. DNA of the CDR3: TGTGCCAGCAGTAAAGAGGGGAGGAACACTGAAGCTTTCTTT.